This is a list of T cell receptor beta chains from one sample in a study of a mutant IDH1 vaccine in newly diagnosed glioma. The antigens for these receptors are not known. TCRdb's copy holds only in-frame clones and misses some; the assay was immunoSEQ multiplex PCR. The sample gives about 56,000 clones, about 87% of which show up once; about 1.4% is in the top ten. Sample: PBMCs, taken from a glioma patient whose treatment included an IDH1 peptide vaccine. Receptor source: a man aged 35 to 55 with glioma. CDR3s include the opening cysteine and the closing phenylalanine or tryptophan. Each record gives: V gene, clone size, J gene, D gene, CDR3 DNA, CDR3 protein. The D gene is left open where the match is weak. The size entry is marked missing in some rows and otherwise reads once, few, many or a size class.

v_gene: TRBV7-8; abundance: NA; j_gene: TRBJ2-7; d_gene: NA; CDR3nt: TGTGCCAGCAGCTTACGGCCGGGGCGCCAGGACGAGCAGTACTTC; CDR3aa: CASSLRPGRQDEQYF
v_gene: TRBV6-5; abundance: NA; j_gene: TRBJ2-1; d_gene: NA; CDR3nt: TGTGCCAGCAGTTACTTCACGGGTGAGCAGTTCTTC; CDR3aa: CASSYFTGEQFF
v_gene: TRBV2; abundance: NA; j_gene: TRBJ1-2; d_gene: NA; CDR3nt: TGTGCCAGCGTCTTGGTTTTGGGGACTGATTACAACTATGGCTACACCTTC; CDR3aa: CASVLVLGTDYNYGYTF
v_gene: TRBV5-1; abundance: NA; j_gene: TRBJ2-3; d_gene: NA; CDR3nt: TGCGCCAGTCGACGGACGGCCATAACAGATACGCAGTATTTT; CDR3aa: CASRRTAITDTQYF
v_gene: TRBV14; abundance: NA; j_gene: TRBJ2-7; d_gene: NA; CDR3nt: TGTGCCAGCAGCCAAGATGACACATCCTACGAGCAGTACTTC; CDR3aa: CASSQDDTSYEQYF
v_gene: TRBV7-2; abundance: NA; j_gene: TRBJ2-5; d_gene: NA; CDR3nt: TGTGCCAGCAGCTTAGGGTCCTTGACAGGCCTACAAGAGACCCAGTACTTC; CDR3aa: CASSLGSLTGLQETQYF
v_gene: TRBV11-1; abundance: NA; j_gene: TRBJ1-1; d_gene: NA; CDR3nt: TGTGCCAGCAGCTCGACAGGTAACACTGAAGCTTTCTTT; CDR3aa: CASSSTGNTEAFF
v_gene: TRBV29-1; abundance: once; j_gene: TRBJ2-1; d_gene: TRBD1; CDR3nt: TGCAGCGTTGATAGGACAGGGATCAATGAGCAGTTCTTC; CDR3aa: CSVDRTGINEQFF
v_gene: TRBV4-2; abundance: NA; j_gene: TRBJ2-3; d_gene: TRBD2; CDR3nt: TGTGCCAGCAGCCAAGAGCCGGGAGGGGCCAGAAGCACAGATACGCAGTATTTT; CDR3aa: CASSQEPGGARSTDTQYF
v_gene: TRBV5-4; abundance: NA; j_gene: TRBJ2-1; d_gene: TRBD2; CDR3nt: TGTGCCAGCAGCTTGTTAGGCGGGAGGAGTAATGAGCAGTTCTTC; CDR3aa: CASSLLGGRSNEQFF
v_gene: TRBV9; abundance: NA; j_gene: TRBJ2-1; d_gene: NA; CDR3nt: TGTGCCAGCAGCGTAGGGGCTAGCTCCTACAATGAGCAGTTCTTC; CDR3aa: CASSVGASSYNEQFF
v_gene: TRBV2; abundance: once; j_gene: TRBJ2-1; d_gene: TRBD2; CDR3nt: TGTGCCAGCAGTGAACGGCTAGCGGGGGGGAATGAGCAGTTCTTC; CDR3aa: CASSERLAGGNEQFF
v_gene: TRBV9; abundance: NA; j_gene: TRBJ2-7; d_gene: NA; CDR3nt: TGTGCCAGCAGCACTTCGCGGGACAGCACCTACGAGCAGTACTTC; CDR3aa: CASSTSRDSTYEQYF
v_gene: TRBV7-3; abundance: NA; j_gene: TRBJ2-7; d_gene: TRBD2; CDR3nt: TGTGCCAGCAGCCCCTTTAGCGGGAGTGGAAACGAGCAGTACTTC; CDR3aa: CASSPFSGSGNEQYF
v_gene: TRBV7-9; abundance: NA; j_gene: TRBJ2-7; d_gene: TRBD2; CDR3nt: TGTGCCAGCAGCCGGACTAGCGTCTCCTACGAGCAGTACTTC; CDR3aa: CASSRTSVSYEQYF
v_gene: TRBV27; abundance: NA; j_gene: TRBJ1-2; d_gene: NA; CDR3nt: TGTGCCAGCAGTTTCGGCGTTTATGGCTATGGCTACACCTTC; CDR3aa: CASSFGVYGYGYTF
v_gene: TRBV6-5; abundance: NA; j_gene: TRBJ2-5; d_gene: NA; CDR3nt: TGTGCCAGCAGTTTCACAGGTGGGGAAGGAGAGACCCAGTACTTC; CDR3aa: CASSFTGGEGETQYF
v_gene: TRBV7-9; abundance: NA; j_gene: TRBJ2-7; d_gene: TRBD1; CDR3nt: TGTGCCAGCACCGCGGGACAGGTGCGCGAGCAGTACTTC; CDR3aa: CASTAGQVREQYF
v_gene: TRBV4-1; abundance: NA; j_gene: TRBJ2-3; d_gene: NA; CDR3nt: TGCGCCAGCAGCCAAGATTGGGGAATCCGCACAGATACGCAGTATTTT; CDR3aa: CASSQDWGIRTDTQYF
v_gene: TRBV2; abundance: NA; j_gene: TRBJ2-5; d_gene: NA; CDR3nt: TGTGCCACCTCGGAGCTAGAGACCCAGTACTTC; CDR3aa: CATSELETQYF
v_gene: TRBV19; abundance: NA; j_gene: TRBJ1-1; d_gene: NA; CDR3nt: TGTGCCAGTAGTATAGGACGGGGAAAACAGGGAGTGATGAACACTGAAGCTTTCTTT; CDR3aa: CASSIGRGKQGVMNTEAFF